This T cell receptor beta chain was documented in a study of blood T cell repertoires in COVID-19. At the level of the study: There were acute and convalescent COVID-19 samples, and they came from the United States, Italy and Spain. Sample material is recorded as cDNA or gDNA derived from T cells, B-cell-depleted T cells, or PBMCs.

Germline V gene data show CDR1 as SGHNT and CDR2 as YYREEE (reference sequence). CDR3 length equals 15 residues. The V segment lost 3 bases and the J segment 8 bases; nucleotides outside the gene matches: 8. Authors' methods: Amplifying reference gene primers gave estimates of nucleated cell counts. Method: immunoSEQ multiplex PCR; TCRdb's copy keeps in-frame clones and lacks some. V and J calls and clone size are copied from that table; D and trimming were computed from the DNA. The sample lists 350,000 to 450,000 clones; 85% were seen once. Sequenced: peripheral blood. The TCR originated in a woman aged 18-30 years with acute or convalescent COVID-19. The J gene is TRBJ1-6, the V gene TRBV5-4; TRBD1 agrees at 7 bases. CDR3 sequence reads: CASSSMRQGYSPLHF. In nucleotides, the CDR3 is TGTGCCAGCAGCTCGATGAGACAGGGATATTCACCCCTCCACTTT.